The 26 T cell receptor beta chains below come from one sample, sequenced in a study of PD-1 blockade in classical Hodgkin lymphoma. Clones were sequenced by immunoSEQ multiplex PCR, and TCRdb holds only the in-frame ones, with some missing. Of 50,000 to 65,000 clones in the sample, about 90% were seen once. Stated time point: cycle 4 day 1 (C4D1), after five to seven weeks of nivolumab. Each patient experienced a relapse that followed autologous stem cell transplantation, and brentuximab vedotin exposure varied. This sample comprised peripheral blood mononuclear cells (PBMCs), obtained before the fourth cycle of nivolumab. The receptors originated from a human donor with classical Hodgkin lymphoma.

The chain is built from TRBV19 and TRBJ2-2; a possible D gene is TRBD2 (6 bases). Germline values: CDR1 LNHDA, CDR2 SQIVND (reference sequence). V dropped 9 bases and J dropped 2 bases, with 13 bases sitting between them. This CDR3 has 14 amino acids. The CDR3 region is CASAPGANTGELFF. DNA of the CDR3: TGTGCCAGCGCACCGGGAGCTAACACCGGGGAGCTGTTTTTT.

The chain employs TRBV6-5 and TRBJ1-3; D is undetermined. V lost 6 bases and J lost 1, with 10 bases in between. The CDR3 has 14 residues. The germline CDR1 and CDR2 sequences are MNHEY and SVGAGI. CDR3 bases: TGTGCCAGCAGACGCGAAAATTCTGGAAACACCATATATTTT. Translated, it gives CASRRENSGNTIYF.

The chain recombines TRBV4-1 with TRBJ2-1; 9 bases are a match to TRBD2. The J segment lost 4 bases and the V segment lost 7 bases, leaving 5 bases of the junction unmatched. Germline V CDR1 and CDR2: MGHRA, YSYEKL. The CDR3 consists of 14 residues. The CDR3 region is CASTGLAGYNEQFF. The CDR3 DNA is TGCGCCAGCACCGGGCTAGCGGGATACAATGAGCAGTTCTTC.

V gene TRBV4-1 combines with J gene TRBJ2-7; no clear D gene. The germline V gene has CDR1 MGHRA and CDR2 YSYEKL. Deletions cut 3 bases from V and 5 bases from J, with 17 bases between. The CDR3 length is 15 residues. The CDR3 region is CASSQVTGRWNEQYF. The CDR3 bases are TGCGCCAGCAGCCAGGTAACCGGCCGATGGAACGAGCAGTACTTC.

V is TRBV18 and J is TRBJ2-7, with 7 bases that match TRBD1. The ends lost 3 bases at V and 6 bases at J; junction bases unmatched: 11. Germline values: CDR1 KGHSH, CDR2 LQKENI. This CDR3 is 15 amino acids long. CDR3 coding DNA: TGTGCCAGCTCACCTACCCCGGACAGGTGGGGCGAGCAGTACTTC. Residues: CASSPTPDRWGEQYF.

In this sample, this clone turned up once. This rearrangement joins TRBV19 to TRBJ1-4; the D is unclear. The germline V gene encodes CDR1 LNHDA and CDR2 SQIVND (reference sequence). The length of the CDR3 is 13 residues. V lost 4 bases and J lost 6, with 9 bases in between. The CDR3 loop is CASSKNPDEKLFF. CDR3 sequence (DNA): TGTGCCAGTAGTAAGAACCCTGATGAAAAACTGTTTTTT. Combining the CDR3 with reference TRBV19 and TRBJ1-4 gives the whole variable domain DGGITQSPKYLFRKEGQNVTLSCEQNLNHDAMYWYRQDPGQGLRLIYYSQIVNDFQKGDIAEGYSVSREKKESFPLTVTSAQKNPTAFYLCASSKNPDEKLFFGSGTQLSVL.

This rearrangement joins TRBV11-2 to TRBJ1-3; no definite D call. This CDR3 is built from 12 residues. Trimming pared 5 bases from V and 8 bases from J, leaving 10 bases between. The V gene's germline CDR1 is SGHAT and CDR2 FQNNGV. For the CDR3, the DNA is TGTGCCAGCAGCCGACCCTTGGACACCATATATTTT. Translating it yields CASSRPLDTIYF.

The V gene is TRBV6-5, the J gene TRBJ1-4; no reliable D call. V lost 2 bases, J lost 3 bases, and 7 bases lay in between. Germline CDR1 and CDR2: MNHEY and SVGAGI. The length of the CDR3 is 14 residues. For the CDR3, the DNA is TGTGCCAGCAGTTACGGGCAGGCTAATGAAAAACTGTTTTTT. Residues: CASSYGQANEKLFF.

The genes are TRBV6-1 and TRBJ2-1, with D maybe TRBD1 (5 bases). The CDR3 spans 14 residues. Trimming took off 2 bases at V and 8 bases at J, with 13 bases between the two ends. CDR1 and CDR2 from the germline V gene are MNHNS and SASEGT. The CDR3 region has the DNA TGTGCCAGCAGTGAATCACAGTCAGGGCATGAGCAGTTCTTC. This translates into CASSESQSGHEQFF.

Here the CDR3 reads CASSLGPGFNQPQHF. The CDR3 DNA follows: TGTGCCAGCAGCTTGGGGCCAGGGTTCAATCAGCCCCAGCATTTT. The chain joins TRBV7-9 to TRBJ1-5; a possible D gene is TRBD1 (5 bases). The germline gives CDR1 SEHNR, CDR2 FQNEAQ (reference sequence). CDR3 length equals 15 residues. V lost 3 bases and J lost 3, with 12 bases in between.

J is TRBJ1-3 and V is TRBV2, with 7 nucleotides matching TRBD1. V trimming: 8 bases; J trimming: 3 bases; junction bases outside the gene matches: 1. Germline V gene lookup returns CDR1 SNHLY and CDR2 FYNNEI. The CDR3 is 12 amino acids. The CDR3, as DNA: TGTGCCAGCGGGACAGATGGAAACACCATATATTTT. This sequence encodes CASGTDGNTIYF. Full variable domain (rest looked up from reference TRBV2 and TRBJ1-3): EPEVTQTPSHQVTQMGQEVILRCVPISNHLYFYWYRQILGQKVEFLVSFYNNEISEKSEIFDDQFSVERPDGSNFTLKIRSTKLEDSAMYFCASGTDGNTIYFGEGSWLTVV.

The rearrangement links TRBV7-9 to TRBJ2-2; no clear D. With 5 bases removed from V and 3 bases from J, the gap between germline ends came to 13 bases. The CDR3 is 15 amino acids. CDR1 is SEHNR, CDR2 FQNEAQ, per germline (reference sequence). CDR3 region: CASSKQRVDTGELFF. CDR3 coding DNA: TGTGCCAGCAGCAAACAAAGGGTGGACACCGGGGAGCTGTTTTTT.

The chain links TRBV5-4 to TRBJ2-5; possibly TRBD1 for D (6 bases). Germline V gene sequence: CDR1 SGHNT, CDR2 YYREEE (reference sequence). The CDR3 consists of 19 residues. V was trimmed by 0 bases and J by 5 bases, leaving 26 bases between them. The CDR3 sequence is CASSLGGLSGPQGTETQYF. The DNA for the CDR3 is TGTGCCAGCAGCTTGGGGGGCTTGTCGGGCCCCCAGGGGACGGAGACCCAGTACTTC.

The gene calls are TRBV30 and TRBJ2-7, with D tentatively TRBD1 or TRBD2 (5 bases each). Germline V gene sequence: CDR1 GTSNPN, CDR2 SVGIG (reference sequence). The CDR3 length is 14 residues. The V and J ends lost 4 bases and 4 bases respectively, with 17 bases between them. CDR3: CAWTWGPTSYEQYF. In nucleotides, the CDR3 is TGTGCCTGGACCTGGGGACCGACTTCTTACGAGCAGTACTTC.

V gene TRBV11-2 combines with J gene TRBJ1-5; D unresolved. There are 13 residues in the CDR3. Germline V CDR1 and CDR2: SGHAT, FQNNGV. V lost 3 bases and J lost 4, with 7 bases in between. This chain's CDR3 is CASSFSDNQPQHF. In nucleotides, the CDR3 is TGTGCCAGCAGCTTTTCCGATAATCAGCCCCAGCATTTT. The entire variable domain, with the rest obtained from reference TRBV11-2 and TRBJ1-5, is as follows: EAGVAQSPRYKIIEKRQSVAFWCNPISGHATLYWYQQILGQGPKLLIQFQNNGVVDDSQLPKDRFSAERLKGVDSTLKIQPAKLEDSAVYLCASSFSDNQPQHFGDGTRLSIL.

This CDR3 reads CASSEWKPEQYF. DNA of the CDR3: TGTGCCAGCAGTGAATGGAAACCCGAGCAGTACTTC. The rearrangement links TRBV6-5 to TRBJ2-7; D ambiguous. This CDR3 comprises 12 residues. Trimming took 5 bases from V and 6 from J, leaving 11 bases between them. CDR1 is MNHEY, CDR2 SVGAGI, per germline.

V and J are TRBV13 and TRBJ2-3; D unclear. Germline CDR1 is PRHDT and CDR2 is FYEKMQ (reference sequence). Deletions cut 1 base from V and 6 bases from J, with 8 bases between. This CDR3 has 13 amino acids. As DNA, the CDR3 is TGTGCCAGCAGCTTAGAGCCGTCGGATACGCAGTATTTT. Translation: CASSLEPSDTQYF.

The chain links TRBV27 to TRBJ2-7; D possibly uses TRBD1 or TRBD2 (6 bases each). Looked up from germline, CDR1 is MNHEY and CDR2 is SMNVEV (reference sequence). This CDR3 is 13 amino acids long. Trimming shortened V by 5 bases and J by 3 bases, and 11 bases separated the two germline ends. The CDR3 sequence: CASSTGAFYEQYF. The CDR3 DNA follows: TGTGCCAGCAGTACGGGGGCCTTCTACGAGCAGTACTTC.

The chain is built from TRBV30 and TRBJ2-7; D is unclear. The V gene's germline CDR1 is GTSNPN and CDR2 SVGIG (reference sequence). Trimming took off 2 bases at V and 2 bases at J, with 10 bases between the two ends. The CDR3 runs to 13 residues. CDR3 protein: CAWSKITPYEQYF. The CDR3 bases are TGTGCCTGGAGTAAAATAACCCCCTACGAGCAGTACTTC.

This clone was detected only once. V gene TRBV7-9 combines with J gene TRBJ2-1; 8 nucleotides line up with TRBD2. Germline V lookup: CDR1 SEHNR, CDR2 FQNEAQ (reference sequence). This CDR3 comprises 15 residues. J lost 7 bases, V lost 5 bases, and 10 bases had no gene match. The CDR3 spells CASSPGGGVGNEQFF. In DNA, the CDR3 is TGTGCCAGCAGCCCCGGGGGGGGCGTAGGGAATGAGCAGTTCTTC.

This clone was observed once. The chain joins TRBV2 to TRBJ1-4; no reliable D call. CDR1 and CDR2 from the germline V gene are SNHLY and FYNNEI. The CDR3 has 16 amino acids. The germline V and J ends were trimmed by 4 bases and 4 bases, with 16 bases remaining between them. The CDR3 protein is CASSAAPPGSNEKLFF. Here the CDR3 DNA reads TGTGCCAGCAGTGCCGCCCCTCCTGGGAGTAATGAAAAACTGTTTTTT.

CDR3 DNA: TGTGCCTGGTCAGGCCTTGTTAGGGAAAAACTGTTTTTT. Residues: CAWSGLVREKLFF. The V and J genes are TRBV30 and TRBJ1-4, with D unresolved. Trimming pared 5 bases from V and 8 bases from J, leaving 15 bases between. The CDR3 totals 13 residues. Looked up from germline, CDR1 is GTSNPN and CDR2 is SVGIG (reference sequence).

This chain uses TRBV2 with TRBJ2-2; 8 nucleotides line up with TRBD1. The V segment lost 4 bases and the J segment 4 bases; nucleotides outside the gene matches: 5. The CDR3 loop spans 15 amino acids. Germline assignment: CDR1 SNHLY and CDR2 FYNNEI. In nucleotides, the CDR3 is TGTGCCAGCAGTGCCGGACAGGGCGGCACCGGGGAGCTGTTTTTT. Translated: CASSAGQGGTGELFF.

V is TRBV15 and J is TRBJ1-1, with 7 bases fitting TRBD1. V lost 2 bases, J lost 4 bases, and 10 bases stayed unmatched. CDR3 length: 16 amino acids. Germline V gene lookup returns CDR1 LNHNV and CDR2 YYDKDF (reference sequence). CDR3 DNA: TGTGCCACCAGCAGACTTACAGGGGCCGCGGGCACTGAAGCTTTCTTT. Amino acid sequence: CATSRLTGAAGTEAFF.

This chain joins TRBV14 and TRBJ2-7, with 7 nucleotides matching TRBD2. With V trimmed by 6 bases and J by 3 bases, 11 bases remained unmatched. This CDR3 spans 15 amino acids. Germline lookup yields CDR1 SGHDN and CDR2 FVKESK. The CDR3 DNA reads as TGTGCCAGCAGTCTGCGGGGGACCCTCAACTACGAGCAGTACTTC. It yields the protein CASSLRGTLNYEQYF.

This chain connects TRBV19 to TRBJ2-1, with 7 bases lining up with TRBD1. V dropped 3 bases and J dropped 7; count of bases not matched to a gene: 6. Germline CDR1 is LNHDA and CDR2 is SQIVND (reference sequence). The CDR3 loop spans 14 amino acids. CDR3 amino acids: CASSMTGIRNEQFF. CDR3 bases: TGTGCCAGTAGTATGACAGGGATTCGAAATGAGCAGTTCTTC.